Each of the 15 T cell receptor beta chains below was sequenced from the same sample in a study of CD8 T cells in Susac syndrome. The authors reverse transcribed 0.5 to 1 ug RNA with random hexamers. TCRdb itself ran the immunoSEQ multiplex PCR reads through MiXCR, one entry per CDR3 protein. The sample shows 95,000 to 150,000 distinct CDR3 sequences, around 94% of them seen only once. Sequenced material: CD4+ T cells from PBMCs. These receptors all come from a human donor in good health.

This clonotype was observed a single time. This chain connects TRBV2 to TRBJ2-5; TRBD2 aligns across 7 bases. CDR3 length: 14 amino acids. Germline CDR1 and CDR2: SNHLY and FYNNEI. J gave up 7 bases and V 5 bases, and 10 bases lay outside the gene matches. This chain's CDR3 is CASSTLAPPRTQYF. In nucleotides, the CDR3 is TGTGCCAGCAGTACACTAGCGCCCCCGCGGACCCAGTACTTC. Combining the CDR3 with reference TRBV2 and TRBJ2-5 gives the whole variable domain EPEVTQTPSHQVTQMGQEVILRCVPISNHLYFYWYRQILGQKVEFLVSFYNNEISEKSEIFDDQFSVERPDGSNFTLKIRSTKLEDSAMYFCASSTLAPPRTQYFGPGTRLLVL.

The chain joins TRBV12-3 or TRBV12-4 to TRBJ2-5, with 13 bases fitting TRBD2. The CDR3 extends over 16 amino acids. Germline trimming cut 6 bases from V and 4 bases from J; bases unmatched to any gene: 8. Here the CDR3 reads CASSRTSGSISETQYF. CDR3 nucleotides: TGTGCCAGCAGCAGGACTAGCGGGAGTATTTCAGAGACCCAGTACTTC.

The rearrangement joins TRBV6-2 or TRBV6-3 to TRBJ2-7; a possible D gene is TRBD2 (6 bases). The V and J ends lost 6 bases and 3 bases respectively, with 12 bases between them. CDR1 MNHEY and CDR2 SVGEGT come from the germline V gene. The CDR3 length is 13 residues. The CDR3 coding sequence is TGTGCCAGCAGCCTCGGGACTGTCTACGAGCAGTACTTC. It is translated as CASSLGTVYEQYF.

V gene TRBV29-1 combines with J gene TRBJ1-2; possibly TRBD1 for D (5 bases). The V and J ends lost 3 bases and 2 bases respectively, with 10 bases between them. CDR3 length: 13 residues. Germline V CDR1 and CDR2: SQVTM, ANQGSEA. Written as DNA, the CDR3 is TGCAGCGTTGATCAACAGGACAACTATGGCTACACCTTC. Translating gives CSVDQQDNYGYTF.

This clonotype was seen a handful of times. This rearrangement joins TRBV23-1 to TRBJ2-7; TRBD2 matches at 7 bases. TRBV23-1 qualifies as an ORF whose function is uncertain. The ends lost 4 bases at V and 1 base at J; junction bases unmatched: 13. The CDR3 sequence is 17 residues long. The CDR3 nucleotides read TGCGCCAGCAGTCCAAAGGAGGGGCTAGCGGATTCCTACGAGCAGTACTTC. Translation gives CASSPKEGLADSYEQYF.

This clonotype appeared once. The rearrangement links TRBV5-5 to TRBJ2-7; 15 bases are shared with TRBD2. The trim removed 4 bases at V and 3 bases at J, leaving 5 bases unmatched. The CDR3 sequence is 16 residues long. Germline lookup yields CDR1 SGHKS and CDR2 YYEKEE (reference sequence). The CDR3 region is CASSPGLAGGIYEQYF. Here the CDR3 DNA reads TGTGCCAGCAGCCCTGGACTAGCGGGAGGGATCTACGAGCAGTACTTC.

Only one count was recorded for this clonotype. The chain employs TRBV3-1 and TRBJ1-5; D is undetermined. With 1 base removed from V and 4 bases from J, the gap between germline ends came to 11 bases. Germline V gene lookup returns CDR1 LGHDT and CDR2 YNNKEL (reference sequence). This CDR3 has 15 amino acids. In DNA, the CDR3 is TGTGCCAGCAGCCAAGCTGTAAGGCGTAATCAGCCCCAGCATTTT. Translated, it gives CASSQAVRRNQPQHF.

The J gene is TRBJ1-4, the V gene TRBV3-1; maybe TRBD1 (6 bases). Trimming shortened V by 5 bases and J by 5 bases, and 9 bases separated the two germline ends. The CDR3 has 13 amino acids. Germline CDR1 and CDR2: LGHDT and YNNKEL (reference sequence). CDR3 sequence (DNA): TGTGCCAGCAGCGGCAGGGGAAATGAAAAACTGTTTTTT. Protein product: CASSGRGNEKLFF.

This chain joins TRBV9 and TRBJ2-7, with D perhaps matching TRBD1 or TRBD2 (5 bases each). Trimming pared 3 bases from V and 3 bases from J, leaving 13 bases between. Germline assignment: CDR1 SGDLS and CDR2 YYNGEE. This CDR3 region has 14 residues. The CDR3 nucleotides read TGTGCCAGCAGCGAGGGACGTCGTTACTACGAGCAGTACTTC. Translating gives CASSEGRRYYEQYF.

The rearrangement joins TRBV9 to TRBJ2-6; 8 bases map to TRBD1. CDR1 is SGDLS and CDR2 is YYNGEE in the germline V gene. J lost 0 bases, V lost 0 bases, and 8 bases had no gene match. CDR3 length: 19 residues. CDR3 protein: CASSVARTGSFSGANVLTF. Written as DNA, the CDR3 is TGTGCCAGCAGCGTAGCCCGGACAGGGTCCTTCTCTGGGGCCAACGTCCTGACTTTC.

This chain uses TRBV6-1 with TRBJ1-3; D is ambiguous. Deletions cut 1 base from V and 4 bases from J, with 5 bases between. CDR1 and CDR2 (germline): MNHNS, SASEGT. The CDR3 length is 13 residues. The CDR3 is CASSEVQGNTIYF. The CDR3 DNA sequence: TGTGCCAGCAGTGAAGTACAGGGAAACACCATATATTTT.

This chain uses TRBV2 with TRBJ1-1; 12 positions agree with TRBD1. After removal of 7 bases from V and 4 bases from J, the junction contained 4 bases not matched to a gene. CDR1 is SNHLY and CDR2 is FYNNEI in the germline V gene. The length of the CDR3 is 14 residues. The CDR3 is CASTGQGAITEAFF. CDR3 coding DNA: TGTGCCAGCACGGGACAGGGGGCAATCACTGAAGCTTTCTTT. The full variable domain, its missing parts supplied by reference TRBV2 and TRBJ1-1, is EPEVTQTPSHQVTQMGQEVILRCVPISNHLYFYWYRQILGQKVEFLVSFYNNEISEKSEIFDDQFSVERPDGSNFTLKIRSTKLEDSAMYFCASTGQGAITEAFFGQGTRLTVV.

V is TRBV4-1 and J is TRBJ2-2; 12 nucleotides agree with TRBD2. The CDR3 has 18 residues. The V gene's germline CDR1 is MGHRA and CDR2 YSYEKL. J gave up 3 bases and V 4 bases, and 9 bases lay outside the gene matches. The CDR3 DNA reads as TGCGCCAGCAGCCGAGGACTAGCGGGAATTCGTCACACCGGGGAGCTGTTTTTT. It encodes CASSRGLAGIRHTGELFF.

This clonotype has only one observation. This chain links TRBV5-6 with TRBJ1-1; a possible D gene is TRBD1 (5 bases). Per germline, CDR1 SGHDT and CDR2 YYEEEE. The CDR3 runs to 14 residues. Trimming took off 2 bases at V and 4 bases at J, with 12 bases between the two ends. The CDR3 protein is CASSLVSGSTEAFF. DNA of the CDR3: TGTGCCAGCAGCTTAGTGTCAGGGAGCACTGAAGCTTTCTTT.

The chain couples TRBV29-1 to TRBJ2-7; D is uncertain. The V end was cut by 4 bases, the J end by 0 bases, with 4 bases between. The germline CDR1 and CDR2 sequences are SQVTM and ANQGSEA. This CDR3 contains 11 residues. As DNA, the CDR3 is TGCAGCGTTGTCAGCTCCTACGAGCAGTACTTC. It encodes CSVVSSYEQYF.